This TCR beta chain was sequenced in a study of identical twins. The CDR3 spans 13 residues. Per germline, CDR1 SGHDT and CDR2 YYEEEE. Trimming pared 2 bases from V and 3 bases from J, leaving 9 bases between. As concerns this clonotype: The antigen remains unidentified.

Notes on the study in general: Insertions ran lower in abundant cord blood beta clonotypes, though not in memory repertoires. Models underestimated out-of-frame TCR alpha sharing in monozygotic twins. Rather than following the same donors, the conclusions depended on cross-sectional statistical analysis.

Each CDR3 protein is one row after TCRdb ran MiXCR on the 5' RACE reads. Of approximately 350,000 distinct CDR3 sequences in the sample, roughly an eighth were seen once. The same sample was also studied in work on yellow fever vaccine responses in identical twins.

Sequenced sample: CD8+ T cells sorted from blood. The J gene is TRBJ2-7, the V gene TRBV5-6, with D unclear. This receptor was identified in a woman aged 18-30 years in good health. The CDR3 sequence is CASSFLLSYEQYF. In nucleotides, the CDR3 is TGTGCCAGCAGCTTCCTTCTCAGCTACGAGCAGTACTTC.